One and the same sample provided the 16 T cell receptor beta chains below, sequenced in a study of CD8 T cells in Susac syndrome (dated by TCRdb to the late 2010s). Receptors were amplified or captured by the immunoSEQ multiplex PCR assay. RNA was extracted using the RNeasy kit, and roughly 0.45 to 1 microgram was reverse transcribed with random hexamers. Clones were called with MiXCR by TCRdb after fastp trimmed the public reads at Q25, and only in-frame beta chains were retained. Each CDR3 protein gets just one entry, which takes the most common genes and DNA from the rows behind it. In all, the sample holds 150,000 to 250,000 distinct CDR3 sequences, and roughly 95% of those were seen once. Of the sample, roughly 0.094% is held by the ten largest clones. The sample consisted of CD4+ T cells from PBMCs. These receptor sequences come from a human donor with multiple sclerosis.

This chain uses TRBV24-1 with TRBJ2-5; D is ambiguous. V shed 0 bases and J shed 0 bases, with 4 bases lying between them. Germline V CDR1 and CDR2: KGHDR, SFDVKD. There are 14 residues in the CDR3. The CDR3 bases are TGTGCCACCAGTGATTTGGGGGACCAAGAGACCCAGTACTTC. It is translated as CATSDLGDQETQYF.

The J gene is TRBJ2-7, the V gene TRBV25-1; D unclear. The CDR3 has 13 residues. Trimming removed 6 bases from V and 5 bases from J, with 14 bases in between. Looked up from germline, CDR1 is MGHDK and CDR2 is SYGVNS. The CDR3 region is CASRDLDTHEQYF. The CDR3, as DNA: TGTGCCAGCAGAGACCTAGACACTCACGAGCAGTACTTC.

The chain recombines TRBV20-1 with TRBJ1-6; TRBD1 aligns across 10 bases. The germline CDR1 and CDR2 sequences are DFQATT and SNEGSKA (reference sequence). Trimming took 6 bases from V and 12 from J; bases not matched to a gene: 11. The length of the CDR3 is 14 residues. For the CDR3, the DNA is TGCAGTGCAGAACCGGGACAGGGGATAGGACCCCTCCACTTT. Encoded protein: CSAEPGQGIGPLHF.

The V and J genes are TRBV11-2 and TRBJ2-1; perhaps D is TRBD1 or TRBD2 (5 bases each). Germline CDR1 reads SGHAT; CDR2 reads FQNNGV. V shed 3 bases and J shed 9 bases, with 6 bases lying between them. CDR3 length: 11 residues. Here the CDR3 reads CASSFGGEQFF. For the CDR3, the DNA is TGTGCCAGCAGCTTTGGGGGTGAGCAGTTCTTC.

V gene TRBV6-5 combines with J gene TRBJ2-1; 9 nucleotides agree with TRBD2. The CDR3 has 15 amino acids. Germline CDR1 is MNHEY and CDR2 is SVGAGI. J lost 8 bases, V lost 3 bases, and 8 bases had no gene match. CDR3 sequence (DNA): TGTGCCAGCAGTTATAGCGGGAGTCTTTGGGATGAGCAGTTCTTC. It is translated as CASSYSGSLWDEQFF.

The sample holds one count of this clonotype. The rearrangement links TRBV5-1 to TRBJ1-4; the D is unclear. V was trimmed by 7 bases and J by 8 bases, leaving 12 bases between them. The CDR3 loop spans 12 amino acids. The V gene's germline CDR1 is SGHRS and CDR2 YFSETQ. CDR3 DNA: TGCGCCAGCGCGGGATATGACGAAAAACTGTTTTTT. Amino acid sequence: CASAGYDEKLFF.

The CDR3 region is CATAGTGKSGSYEQYF. The DNA of the CDR3 is TGTGCCACCGCCGGGACAGGGAAGAGTGGTTCCTACGAGCAGTACTTC. The V call is TRBV10-3, the J call TRBJ2-7; 9 bases agree with TRBD1. J was trimmed by 1 base and V by 10 bases; bases with no gene match: 14. The germline V gene has CDR1 ENHRY and CDR2 SYGVKD. This CDR3 is 16 amino acids long.

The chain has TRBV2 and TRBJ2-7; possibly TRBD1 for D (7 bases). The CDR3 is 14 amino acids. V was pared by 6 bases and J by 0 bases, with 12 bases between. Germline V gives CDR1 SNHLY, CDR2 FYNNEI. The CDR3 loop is CASSGGQFSYEQYF. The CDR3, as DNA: TGTGCCAGCAGCGGGGGACAGTTCTCCTACGAGCAGTACTTC.

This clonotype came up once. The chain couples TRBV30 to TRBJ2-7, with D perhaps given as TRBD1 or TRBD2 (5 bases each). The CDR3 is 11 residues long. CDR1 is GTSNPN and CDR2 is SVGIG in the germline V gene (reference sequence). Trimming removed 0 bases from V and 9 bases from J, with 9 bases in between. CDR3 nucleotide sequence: TGTGCCTGGAGTGTGAGGGGCGGGCAGTACTTC. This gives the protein CAWSVRGGQYF.

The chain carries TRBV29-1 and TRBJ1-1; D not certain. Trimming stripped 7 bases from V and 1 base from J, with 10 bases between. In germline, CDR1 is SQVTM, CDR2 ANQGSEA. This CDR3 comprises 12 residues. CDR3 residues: CSGFDRNTEAFF. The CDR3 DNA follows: TGCAGCGGCTTCGACCGGAACACTGAAGCTTTCTTT.

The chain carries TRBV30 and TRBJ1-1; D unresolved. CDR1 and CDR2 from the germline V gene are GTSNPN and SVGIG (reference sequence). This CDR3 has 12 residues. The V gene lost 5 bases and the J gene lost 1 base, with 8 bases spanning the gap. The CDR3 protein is CAWGRQNTEAFF. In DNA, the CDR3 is TGTGCCTGGGGAAGGCAGAACACTGAAGCTTTCTTT.

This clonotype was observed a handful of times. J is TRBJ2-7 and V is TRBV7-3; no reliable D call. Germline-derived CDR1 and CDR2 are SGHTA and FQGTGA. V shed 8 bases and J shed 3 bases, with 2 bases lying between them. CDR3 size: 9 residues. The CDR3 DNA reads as TGTGCCAGCCGCTACGAGCAGTACTTC. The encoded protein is CASRYEQYF.

This chain's CDR3 is CASSSGTVEETQYF. The CDR3 DNA reads as TGCGCCAGCAGCTCCGGGACGGTGGAGGAGACCCAGTACTTC. This rearrangement joins TRBV5-1 to TRBJ2-5; D tentatively fits TRBD1 or TRBD2 (5 bases each). Trimming took off 3 bases at V and 5 bases at J, with 14 bases between the two ends. The CDR3 is 14 residues long. Germline CDR1 and CDR2: SGHRS and YFSETQ.

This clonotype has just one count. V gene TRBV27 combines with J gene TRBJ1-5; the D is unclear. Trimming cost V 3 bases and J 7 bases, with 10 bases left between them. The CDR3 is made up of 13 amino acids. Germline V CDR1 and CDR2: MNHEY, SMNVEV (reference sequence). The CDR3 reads CASSLRREQPQHF. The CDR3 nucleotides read TGTGCCAGCAGTTTGAGGAGAGAGCAGCCCCAGCATTTT.

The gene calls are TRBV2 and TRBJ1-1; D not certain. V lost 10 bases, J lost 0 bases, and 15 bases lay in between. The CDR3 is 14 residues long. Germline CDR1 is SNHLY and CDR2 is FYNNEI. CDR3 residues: CAKLDRELNTEAFF. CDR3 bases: TGTGCCAAGCTCGATCGGGAGTTGAACACTGAAGCTTTCTTT. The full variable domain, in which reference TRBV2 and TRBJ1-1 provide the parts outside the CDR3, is EPEVTQTPSHQVTQMGQEVILRCVPISNHLYFYWYRQILGQKVEFLVSFYNNEISEKSEIFDDQFSVERPDGSNFTLKIRSTKLEDSAMYFCAKLDRELNTEAFFGQGTRLTVV.

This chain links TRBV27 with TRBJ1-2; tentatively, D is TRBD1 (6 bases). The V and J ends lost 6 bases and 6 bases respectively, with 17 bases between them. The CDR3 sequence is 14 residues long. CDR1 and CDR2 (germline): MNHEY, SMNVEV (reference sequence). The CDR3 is CASSALEQGNGYTF. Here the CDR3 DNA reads TGTGCCAGCAGCGCCTTGGAACAGGGAAATGGCTACACCTTC.